The subject of this entry is one TCR beta chain. Its antigen remains unknown. The CDR3 is made up of 11 amino acids. The germline V gene has CDR1 MNHEY and CDR2 SVGEGT. V gave up 6 bases and J gave up 2 bases, with 5 bases separating them. The data were taken from a study of T cell repertoires in cytomegalovirus infection. Study at large: From public TCR beta signatures came an indication of both CMV infection and matching HLA type.

TCRdb redid the calling of the reads with MiXCR, one entry per CDR3 protein. The sample has 27,000 or so distinct CDR3 sequences, approximately 18% seen once; the top ten hold around 80%. Study observations and caveats: The study found HLA-C-restricted CMV-specific TCR beta clonotypes dominating the ex vivo response. Frequencies of public TCR beta families were cumulated, and this identified carriers of CMV plus the relevant HLA.

This chain joins TRBV6-2 or TRBV6-3 and TRBJ2-7; D remains ambiguous. The TCR comes from a human donor in good health (CMV status not recorded). Some clones in this sample may be carry-over from other donors' samples. The sequencing used CD8+ T cells from cultured PBMCs, collected from culture after CMV antigen stimulation. The CDR3 region has the DNA TGTGCCAGCAGGTATACCTACGAGCAGTACTTC. Translation: CASRYTYEQYF.